This TCR beta chain was captured by sequencing in a study of OX40 agonist ivuxolimab in advanced cancers. Background on the study: Antecedent anti-PD-1, anti-PD-L1 or anti-CTLA-4 therapy was permissible, with 40% having received some.

This clone has a single count. Its antigen is still unknown. At baseline, cycle 4 day 1, and cycle 7 day 1, blood was sampled. Overall study findings and caveats: At doses 0.1 to 3.0 mg/kg, CD4+ and CD8+ clones expanded.

Per germline, CDR1 SGHAT and CDR2 FQNNGV. The CDR3 is 15 amino acids. V was clipped by 6 bases and J by 5 bases; unmatched bases: 8. Clones were read by immunoSEQ multiplex PCR, and TCRdb kept only the in-frame ones, dropping some. This table holds over 55,000 clones, around 84% found once. The chain joins TRBV11-2 to TRBJ2-5, with 11 bases that match TRBD2. The sequence derives from an adult with an advanced solid tumor such as melanoma, head and neck, liver or kidney cancer. The sample here was CD4+ or CD8+ T cells sorted from blood, taken in a trial of the OX40 agonist ivuxolimab. The DNA of the CDR3 is TGTGCCAGCAGGGATCAAGTAGCGGGGGGGGAGACCCAGTACTTC. Its translation is CASRDQVAGGETQYF.